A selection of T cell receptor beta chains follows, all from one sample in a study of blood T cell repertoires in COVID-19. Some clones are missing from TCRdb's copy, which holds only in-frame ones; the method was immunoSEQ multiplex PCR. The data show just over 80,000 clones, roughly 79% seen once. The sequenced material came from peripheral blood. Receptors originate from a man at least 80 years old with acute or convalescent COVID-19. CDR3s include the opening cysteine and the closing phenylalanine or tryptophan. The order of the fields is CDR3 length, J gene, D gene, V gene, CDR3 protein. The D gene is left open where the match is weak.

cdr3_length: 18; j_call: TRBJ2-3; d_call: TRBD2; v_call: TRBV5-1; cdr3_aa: CASSLGKYPGGGTDTQYF
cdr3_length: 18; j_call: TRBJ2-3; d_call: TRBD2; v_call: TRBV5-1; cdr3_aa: CASSLGLAGVRGTDTQYF
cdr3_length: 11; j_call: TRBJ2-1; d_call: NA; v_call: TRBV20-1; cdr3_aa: CSVTSRVEQFF
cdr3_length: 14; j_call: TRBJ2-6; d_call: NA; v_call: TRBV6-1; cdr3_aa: CASSEYSGANVLTF
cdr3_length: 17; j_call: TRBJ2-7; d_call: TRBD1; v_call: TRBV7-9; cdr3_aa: CASSFTYSDREKREQYF
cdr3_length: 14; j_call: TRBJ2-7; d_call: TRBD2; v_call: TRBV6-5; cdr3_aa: CASSSRAGAYEQYF
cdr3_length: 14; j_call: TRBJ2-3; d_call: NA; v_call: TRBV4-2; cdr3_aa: CASSQDKGVNTQYF
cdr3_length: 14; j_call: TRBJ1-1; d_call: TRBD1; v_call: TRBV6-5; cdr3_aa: CASSYLTTGGQAFF
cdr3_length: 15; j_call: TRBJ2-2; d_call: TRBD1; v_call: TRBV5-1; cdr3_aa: CASSVGQGGIGELFF
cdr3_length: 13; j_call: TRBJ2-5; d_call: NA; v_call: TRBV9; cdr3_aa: CASSTGTEETQYF
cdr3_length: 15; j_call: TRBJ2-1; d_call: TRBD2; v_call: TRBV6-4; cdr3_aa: CASSDLREAYNEQFF
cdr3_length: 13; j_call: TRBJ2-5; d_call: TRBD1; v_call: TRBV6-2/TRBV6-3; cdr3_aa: CASSFNRGETQYF
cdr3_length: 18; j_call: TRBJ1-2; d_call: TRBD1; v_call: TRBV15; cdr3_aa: CATSRDRGTGGESYGYTF
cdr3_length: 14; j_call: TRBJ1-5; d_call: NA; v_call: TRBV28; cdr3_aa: CASRNTGPNQPQHF
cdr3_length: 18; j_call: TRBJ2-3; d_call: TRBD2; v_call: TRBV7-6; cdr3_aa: CASSLESGLAGGSDTQYF
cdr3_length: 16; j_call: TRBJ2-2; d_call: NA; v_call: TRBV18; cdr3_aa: CASSPRQVANTGELFF
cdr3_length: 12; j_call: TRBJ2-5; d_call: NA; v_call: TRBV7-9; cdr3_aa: CASSFVSETQYF
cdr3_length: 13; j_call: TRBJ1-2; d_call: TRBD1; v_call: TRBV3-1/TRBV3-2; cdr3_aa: CASSPGQGHGYTF
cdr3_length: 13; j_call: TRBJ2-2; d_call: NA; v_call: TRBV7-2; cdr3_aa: CASSFLDKEELFF
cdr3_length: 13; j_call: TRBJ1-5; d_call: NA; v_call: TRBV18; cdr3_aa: CASSRQDTQPQHF
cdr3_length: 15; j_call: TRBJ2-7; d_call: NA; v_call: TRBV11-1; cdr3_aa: CASSGMVQGGYEQYF
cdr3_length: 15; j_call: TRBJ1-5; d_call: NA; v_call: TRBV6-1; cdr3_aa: CASSEGQAINQPQHF
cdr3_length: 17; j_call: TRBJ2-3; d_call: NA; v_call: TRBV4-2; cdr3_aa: CASSQDPGYGGGDTQYF
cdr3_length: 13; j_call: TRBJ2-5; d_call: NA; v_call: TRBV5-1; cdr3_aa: CASSLVAEETQYF
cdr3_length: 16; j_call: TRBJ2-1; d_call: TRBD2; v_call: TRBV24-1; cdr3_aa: CATSDLLAGGQVEQFF
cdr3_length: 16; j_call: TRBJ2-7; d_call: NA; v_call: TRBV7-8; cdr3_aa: CASSLAQTGLTYEQYF
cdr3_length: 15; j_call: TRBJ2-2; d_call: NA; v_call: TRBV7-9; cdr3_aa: CASSSAGSNTGELFF
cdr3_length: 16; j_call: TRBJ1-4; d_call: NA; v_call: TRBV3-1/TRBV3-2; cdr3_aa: CASSQDAGVPNEKLFF
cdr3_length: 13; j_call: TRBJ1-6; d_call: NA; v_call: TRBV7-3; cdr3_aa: CASSLSFNSPLHF
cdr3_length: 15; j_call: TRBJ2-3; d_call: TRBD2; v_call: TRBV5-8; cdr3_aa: CASSLEGLASDTQYF
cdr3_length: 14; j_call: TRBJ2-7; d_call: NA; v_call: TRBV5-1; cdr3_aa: CASSLVGISYEQYF
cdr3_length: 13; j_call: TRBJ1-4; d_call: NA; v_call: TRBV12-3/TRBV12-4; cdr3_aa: CASSHNPPVKLFF
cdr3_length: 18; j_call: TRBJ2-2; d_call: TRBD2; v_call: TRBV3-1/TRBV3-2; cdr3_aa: CASSQGGTSGRRTGELFF
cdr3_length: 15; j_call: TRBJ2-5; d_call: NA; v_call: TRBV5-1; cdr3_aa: CASSRQVQETGTQYF
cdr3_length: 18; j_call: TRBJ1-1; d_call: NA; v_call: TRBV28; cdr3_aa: CASSSTGEGALWNTEAFF
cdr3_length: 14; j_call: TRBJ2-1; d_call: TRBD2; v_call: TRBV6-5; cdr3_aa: CASSKGLANNEQFF
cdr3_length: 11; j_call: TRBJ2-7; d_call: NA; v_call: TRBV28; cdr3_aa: CASSSTYEQYF
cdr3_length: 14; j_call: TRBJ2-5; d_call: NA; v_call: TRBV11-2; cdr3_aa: CASSLSMATETQYF
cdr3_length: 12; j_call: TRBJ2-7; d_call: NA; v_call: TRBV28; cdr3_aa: CASSFIPYEQYF
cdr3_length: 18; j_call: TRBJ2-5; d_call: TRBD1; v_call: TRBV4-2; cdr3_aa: CASSQVYGTGAVQETQYF
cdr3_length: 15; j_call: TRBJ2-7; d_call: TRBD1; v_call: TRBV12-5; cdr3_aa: CASGTGAQIRSEQYF
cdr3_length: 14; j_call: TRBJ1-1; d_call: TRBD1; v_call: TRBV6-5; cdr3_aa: CASRLTGANTEAFF
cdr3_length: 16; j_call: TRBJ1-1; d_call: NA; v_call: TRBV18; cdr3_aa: CASSPSQQGTNTEAFF
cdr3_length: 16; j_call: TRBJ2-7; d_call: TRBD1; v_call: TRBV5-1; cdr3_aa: CASSLASGTGTYEQYF